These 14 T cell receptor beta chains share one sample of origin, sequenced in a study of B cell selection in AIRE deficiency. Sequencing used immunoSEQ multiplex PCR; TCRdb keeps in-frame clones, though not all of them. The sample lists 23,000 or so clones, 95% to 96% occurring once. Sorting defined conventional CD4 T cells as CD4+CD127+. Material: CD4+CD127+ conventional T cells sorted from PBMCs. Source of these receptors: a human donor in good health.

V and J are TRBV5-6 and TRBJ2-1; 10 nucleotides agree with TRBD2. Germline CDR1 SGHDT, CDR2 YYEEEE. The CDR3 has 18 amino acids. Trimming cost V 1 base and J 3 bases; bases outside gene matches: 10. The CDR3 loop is CASSLSGSSGSIYNEQFF. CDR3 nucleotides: TGTGCCAGCAGCTTGTCTGGGTCTAGCGGGAGTATCTACAATGAGCAGTTCTTC.

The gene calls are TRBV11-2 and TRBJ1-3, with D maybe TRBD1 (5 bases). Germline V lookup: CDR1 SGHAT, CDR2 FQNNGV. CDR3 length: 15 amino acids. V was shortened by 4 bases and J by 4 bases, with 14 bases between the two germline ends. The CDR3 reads CASSSPRAFGNTIYF. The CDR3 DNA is TGTGCCAGCAGCTCGCCCAGGGCCTTCGGAAACACCATATATTTT.

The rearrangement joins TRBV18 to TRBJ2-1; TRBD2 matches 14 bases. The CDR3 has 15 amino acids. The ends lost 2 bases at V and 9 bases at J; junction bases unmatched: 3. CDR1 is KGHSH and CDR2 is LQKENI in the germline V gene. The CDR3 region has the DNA TGTGCCAGCTCACCAGTGGGACTAGCGGGAGTTGAGCAGTTCTTC. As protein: CASSPVGLAGVEQFF.

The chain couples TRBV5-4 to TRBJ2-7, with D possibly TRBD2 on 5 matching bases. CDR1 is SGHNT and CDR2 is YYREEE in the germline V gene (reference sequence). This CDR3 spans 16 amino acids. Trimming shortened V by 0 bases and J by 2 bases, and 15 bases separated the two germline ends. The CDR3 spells CASSLVGGQPAYEQYF. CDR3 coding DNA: TGTGCCAGCAGCTTGGTAGGCGGGCAGCCAGCCTACGAGCAGTACTTC.

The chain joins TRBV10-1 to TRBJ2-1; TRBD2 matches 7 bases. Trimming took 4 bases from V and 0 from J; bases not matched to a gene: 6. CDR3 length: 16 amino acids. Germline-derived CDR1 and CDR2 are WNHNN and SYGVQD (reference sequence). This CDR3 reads CASSAKSGNSYNEQFF. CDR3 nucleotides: TGCGCCAGCAGTGCAAAAAGCGGGAACTCCTACAATGAGCAGTTCTTC.

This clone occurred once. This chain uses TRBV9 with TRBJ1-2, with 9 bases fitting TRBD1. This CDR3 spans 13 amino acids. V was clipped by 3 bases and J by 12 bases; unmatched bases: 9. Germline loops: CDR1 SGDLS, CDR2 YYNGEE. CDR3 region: CASSATGGAYHTF. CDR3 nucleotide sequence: TGTGCCAGCAGCGCTACAGGGGGCGCTTATCACACCTTC.

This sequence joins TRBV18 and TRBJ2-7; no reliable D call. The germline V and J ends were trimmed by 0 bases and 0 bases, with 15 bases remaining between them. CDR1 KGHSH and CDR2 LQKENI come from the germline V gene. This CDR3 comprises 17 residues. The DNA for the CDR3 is TGTGCCAGCTCACCACCCAGGCCCAGGTTCAACTCCTACGAGCAGTACTTC. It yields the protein CASSPPRPRFNSYEQYF.

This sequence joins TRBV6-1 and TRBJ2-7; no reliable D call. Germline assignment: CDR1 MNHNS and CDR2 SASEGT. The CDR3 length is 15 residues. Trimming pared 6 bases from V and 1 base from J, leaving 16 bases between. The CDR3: CASSRRFETSYEQYF. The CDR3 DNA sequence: TGTGCCAGCAGCCGACGGTTCGAGACTTCCTACGAGCAGTACTTC.

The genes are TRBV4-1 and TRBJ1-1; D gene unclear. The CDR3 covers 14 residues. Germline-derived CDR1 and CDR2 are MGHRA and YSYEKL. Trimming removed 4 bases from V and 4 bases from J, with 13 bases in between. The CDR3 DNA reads TGCGCCAGCAGCCGGGAGGCGCGGAGCACTGAAGCTTTCTTT. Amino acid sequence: CASSREARSTEAFF.

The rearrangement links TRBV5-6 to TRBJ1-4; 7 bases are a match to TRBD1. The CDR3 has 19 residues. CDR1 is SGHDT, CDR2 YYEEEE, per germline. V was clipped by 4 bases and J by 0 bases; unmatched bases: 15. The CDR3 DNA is TGTGCCAGCAGCCGCCCCGGGACAGCGGAGACTGCAACTAATGAAAAACTGTTTTTT. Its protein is CASSRPGTAETATNEKLFF.

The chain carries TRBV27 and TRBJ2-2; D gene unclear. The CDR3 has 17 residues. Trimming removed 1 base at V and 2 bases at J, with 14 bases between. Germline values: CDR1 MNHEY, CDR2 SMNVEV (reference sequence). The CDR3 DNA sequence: TGTGCCAGCAGTTTATTCCCGCCGCAGGTTAACACCGGGGAGCTGTTTTTT. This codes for CASSLFPPQVNTGELFF.

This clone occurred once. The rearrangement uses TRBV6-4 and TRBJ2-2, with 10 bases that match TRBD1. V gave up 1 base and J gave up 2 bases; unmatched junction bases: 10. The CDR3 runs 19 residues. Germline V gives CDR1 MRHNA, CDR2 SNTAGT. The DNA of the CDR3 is TGTGCCAGCAGTGACTTCGGGGGGATGACAGGGGGCAACACCGGGGAGCTGTTTTTT. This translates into CASSDFGGMTGGNTGELFF.

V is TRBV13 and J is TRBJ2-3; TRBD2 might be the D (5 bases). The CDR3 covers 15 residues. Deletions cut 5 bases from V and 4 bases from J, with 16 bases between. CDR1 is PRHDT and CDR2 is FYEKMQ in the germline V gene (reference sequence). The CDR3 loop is CASSQPTLLADTQYF. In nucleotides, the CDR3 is TGTGCCAGCAGCCAACCGACTTTACTAGCAGATACGCAGTATTTT.

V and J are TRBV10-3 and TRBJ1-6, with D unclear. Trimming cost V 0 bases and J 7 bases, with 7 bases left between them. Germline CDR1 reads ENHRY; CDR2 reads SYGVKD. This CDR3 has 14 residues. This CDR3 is CAISESIGNSPLHF. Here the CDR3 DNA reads TGTGCCATCAGTGAGTCGATAGGGAATTCACCCCTCCACTTT.